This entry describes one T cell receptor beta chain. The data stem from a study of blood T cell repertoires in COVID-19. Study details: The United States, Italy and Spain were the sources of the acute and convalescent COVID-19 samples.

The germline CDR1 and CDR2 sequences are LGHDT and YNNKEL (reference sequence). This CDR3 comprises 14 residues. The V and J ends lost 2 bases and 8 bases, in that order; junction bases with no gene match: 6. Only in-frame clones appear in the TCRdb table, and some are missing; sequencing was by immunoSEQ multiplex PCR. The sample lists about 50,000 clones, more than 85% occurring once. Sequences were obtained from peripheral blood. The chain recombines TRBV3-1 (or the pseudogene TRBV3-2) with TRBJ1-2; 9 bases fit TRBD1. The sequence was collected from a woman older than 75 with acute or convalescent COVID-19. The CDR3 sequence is CASSQRDRAEGYTF. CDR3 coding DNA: TGTGCCAGCAGCCAACGGGACAGGGCGGAAGGCTACACCTTC.